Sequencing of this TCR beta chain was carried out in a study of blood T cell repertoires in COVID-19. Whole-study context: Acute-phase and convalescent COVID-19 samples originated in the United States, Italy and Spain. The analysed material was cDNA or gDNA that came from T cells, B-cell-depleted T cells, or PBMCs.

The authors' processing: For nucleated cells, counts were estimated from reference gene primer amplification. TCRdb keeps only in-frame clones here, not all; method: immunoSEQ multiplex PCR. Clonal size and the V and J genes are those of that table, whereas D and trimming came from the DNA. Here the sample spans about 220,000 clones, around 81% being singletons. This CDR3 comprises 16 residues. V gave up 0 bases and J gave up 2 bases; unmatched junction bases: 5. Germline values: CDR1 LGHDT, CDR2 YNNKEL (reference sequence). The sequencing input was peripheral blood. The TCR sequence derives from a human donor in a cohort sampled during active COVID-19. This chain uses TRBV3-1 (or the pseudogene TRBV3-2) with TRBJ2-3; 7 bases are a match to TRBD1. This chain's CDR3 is CASSQETGSNTDTQYF. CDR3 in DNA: TGTGCCAGCAGCCAAGAGACAGGGAGTAACACAGATACGCAGTATTTT.